A selection of T cell receptor beta chains follows, all from one sample in a study of cytomegalovirus exposure and HLA in healthy donors. Produced via immunoSEQ multiplex PCR; TCRdb's table is partial and in-frame only. The table includes 85,000 to 100,000 clones, roughly 78% detected once. Source material: PBMCs. These TCRs come from a man aged 30-40 years in good health and CMV-seronegative. The CDR3 runs from the conserved cysteine through the conserved F or W. The order of the fields is J gene, V gene, D gene, CDR3 length, clone size, CDR3 DNA, CDR3 protein. D genes are given only for firm matches. Clone size is stated in some rows and not others, as once, few, many or a class when expanded.

TRBJ1-1	TRBV30	NA	10	NA	TGTGCCTGGACTCAGCGTGAAGCTTTCTTT	CAWTQREAFF
TRBJ1-1	TRBV2	NA	14	NA	TGTGCCAGCAGGGACATGACAGGAGGAACTGAAGCTTTCTTT	CASRDMTGGTEAFF
TRBJ1-1	TRBV7-8	NA	16	NA	TGTGCCAGCAGCTCCCGCGCCCAGGTGTTGAACACTGAAGCTTTCTTT	CASSSRAQVLNTEAFF
TRBJ2-6	TRBV4-3	NA	16	NA	TGCGCCAGCACCCTTCGAGGCGGGTCTGGGGCCAACGTCCTGACTTTC	CASTLRGGSGANVLTF
TRBJ2-5	TRBV5-1	TRBD2	15	NA	TGCGCCAGCAGCTCGTTAGCGGGGGTCGAAGAGACCCAGTACTTC	CASSSLAGVEETQYF
TRBJ2-3	TRBV7-8	TRBD2	14	NA	TGTGCCAGCAGCTTACTAGCGGCCACAGATACGCAGTATTTT	CASSLLAATDTQYF
TRBJ2-1	TRBV9	TRBD2	18	NA	TGTGCCAGCAGCGTAGGGGACTCGACTAGCGCAAGATACAATGAGCAGTTCTTC	CASSVGDSTSARYNEQFF
TRBJ2-1	TRBV4-1	TRBD1	15	NA	TGCGCCAGCAGCCAAGTACGTACAGGGGGCTATGAGCAGTTCTTC	CASSQVRTGGYEQFF
TRBJ2-7	TRBV6-1	NA	16	NA	TGTGCCAGCAGTGAAGTACCAGGGGCTGGCTCCTACGAGCAGTACTTC	CASSEVPGAGSYEQYF
TRBJ1-1	TRBV18	NA	15	NA	TGTGCCAGCTCACCACGGGCTCGGGAGGAGACTGAAGCTTTCTTT	CASSPRAREETEAFF
TRBJ1-1	TRBV19	NA	17	NA	TGTGCCAGTAGTATCATGCCAAATAGGGGTGTGAACACTGAAGCTTTCTTT	CASSIMPNRGVNTEAFF
TRBJ1-1	TRBV27	NA	16	NA	TGTGCCAGCAGTCCCCGCCGGGGTATAGGAAGCACTGAAGCTTTCTTT	CASSPRRGIGSTEAFF
TRBJ2-3	TRBV29-1	TRBD2	14	NA	TGCAGCGTTGGAAGCGGGGGGGCAGCAGATACGCAGTATTTT	CSVGSGGAADTQYF
TRBJ2-2	TRBV10-3	TRBD1	15	once	TGTGCCATCAGGGGGGACAGACCTAACACCGGGGAGCTGTTTTTT	CAIRGDRPNTGELFF
TRBJ1-2	TRBV6-6	NA	13	few	TGTGCCAGCAGGCCAGGCGGGAACAGTGGCTACACCTTC	CASRPGGNSGYTF
TRBJ1-4	TRBV7-9	NA	12	NA	TGTGCCAGCAGCCGCGACACACTTGGACTGTTTTTT	CASSRDTLGLFF
TRBJ1-2	TRBV6-1	NA	13	NA	TGTGCCAGCAGTCAAGACTCGGGATGTGGCTACACCTTC	CASSQDSGCGYTF
TRBJ1-2	TRBV30	TRBD1	14	NA	TGTGCCTGGGGTCTGCTACAGGGGGCTGCTGGCTACACCTTC	CAWGLLQGAAGYTF
TRBJ1-4	TRBV7-2	NA	15	NA	TGTGCCAGCAGCCCAGACCGCAACTATAATGAAAAACTGTTTTTT	CASSPDRNYNEKLFF
TRBJ1-2	TRBV10-3	TRBD1	15	NA	TGTGCCATCAGTGAGAAAACGGACAGGGTGGCTGGCTACACCTTC	CAISEKTDRVAGYTF
TRBJ2-4	TRBV7-9	NA	16	NA	TGTGCCAGCAGCTTTCAGGGGAGGGAAGCCAAAAACATTCAGTACTTC	CASSFQGREAKNIQYF
TRBJ2-1	TRBV11-2	TRBD1	19	NA	TGTGCCAGCAGCTTAGAAGATTTCGGAGGGGACAGGGGGAGGAATGAGCAGTTCTTC	CASSLEDFGGDRGRNEQFF
TRBJ2-2	TRBV4-3	NA	18	NA	TGCGCCAGCAGCCAAGCAGGGATAGGGGGTGCGAACACCGGGGAGCTGTTTTTT	CASSQAGIGGANTGELFF
TRBJ2-5	TRBV5-1	NA	12	NA	TGCGCCAGCAGCCCCAGGGGCGAGACCCAGTACTTC	CASSPRGETQYF
TRBJ1-5	TRBV7-9	NA	15	few	TGTGCCAGCAGCTTAGGTTGGGCAGGGATTCAGCCCCAGCATTTT	CASSLGWAGIQPQHF
TRBJ1-6	TRBV5-6	NA	12	medium-sized	TGTGCCAGCAGCGTAGCCCATTCACCCCTCCACTTT	CASSVAHSPLHF
TRBJ1-3	TRBV9	NA	14	few	TGTGCCAGCAGCGTAGACTTCCCTGGAAACACCATATATTTT	CASSVDFPGNTIYF
TRBJ2-2	TRBV10-3	TRBD1	16	NA	TGTGCCATCAGTGATACCGGACAGGAAGGAAACGGGGAGCTGTTTTTT	CAISDTGQEGNGELFF
TRBJ2-5	TRBV19	TRBD2	16	NA	TGTGCCAGTAGTCTGACTAGCGGGAGGGGTTTAGAGACCCAGTACTTC	CASSLTSGRGLETQYF
TRBJ2-1	TRBV27	NA	17	NA	TGTGCCAGCAGTTTCCCTACCGGCAGGGCGTACTACAATGAGCAGTTCTTC	CASSFPTGRAYYNEQFF
TRBJ2-3	TRBV5-6	NA	15	NA	TGTGCCAGCAGCTCAATATACAGGGAGAGGGATACGCAGTATTTT	CASSSIYRERDTQYF
TRBJ2-2	TRBV7-2	TRBD2	16	NA	TGTGCCAGCATCCCGCAACTAGCGATTATCAGCGGGGAGCTGTTTTTT	CASIPQLAIISGELFF
TRBJ2-3	TRBV10-1	NA	14	NA	TGCGCCAGCAGTGAGTGGGAGGTCACAGATACGCAGTATTTT	CASSEWEVTDTQYF
TRBJ2-1	TRBV15	TRBD2	14	NA	TGTGCCACCAGCAGGGCTAGCGGGAGCGATGAGCAGTTCTTC	CATSRASGSDEQFF
TRBJ2-3	TRBV28	TRBD1	13	NA	TGTGCCAGCAGTACAGGGGGGACAGATACGCAGTATTTT	CASSTGGTDTQYF
TRBJ1-1	TRBV25-1	NA	15	NA	TGTGCCAGTTCTTTCGCGGGGGGGGAGAGTGCTGAAGCTTTCTTT	CASSFAGGESAEAFF
TRBJ2-3	TRBV14	NA	17	NA	TGTGCCAGCAGCCAATTTAACGGGAAGGGAGGCACAGATACGCAGTATTTT	CASSQFNGKGGTDTQYF
TRBJ1-1	TRBV7-9	NA	16	NA	TGTGCCAGCAGCCACGGACAGCCCCCCATGGGCCCTGAAGCTTTCTTT	CASSHGQPPMGPEAFF
TRBJ1-5	TRBV5-1	NA	18	NA	TGCGCCAGCAGCTTGGTAGCCCTCATTCTTGGGGGACTGCAGCCCCAGCATTTT	CASSLVALILGGLQPQHF
TRBJ2-7	TRBV6-4	NA	16	NA	TGTGCCAGCACCCCGACCGGGAACACGGAAGCCTACGAGCAGTACTTC	CASTPTGNTEAYEQYF
TRBJ2-2	TRBV28	NA	16	NA	TGTGCCACCCACTTACAGGACATTGGCTCCCCCGGGGAGCTGTTTTTT	CATHLQDIGSPGELFF
TRBJ1-4	TRBV9	NA	15	NA	TGTGCCAGCAGCGTAGGGGCAGGGAAACGAGAAAAACTGTTTTTT	CASSVGAGKREKLFF
TRBJ1-1	TRBV30	NA	14	NA	TGTGCCTGGTCAGTAGGGGGAGTGAACACTGAAGCTTTCTTT	CAWSVGGVNTEAFF
TRBJ1-1	TRBV9	NA	14	NA	TGTGCCAGCACCCCGGGGGACCTGAACACTGAAGCTTTCTTT	CASTPGDLNTEAFF